A selection of T cell receptor beta chains follows, all from one sample in a study of CXCR3-negative and CXCR3-positive naive CD8 T cells. From its re-call of the 5' RACE reads, TCRdb lists each CDR3 protein once, without DNA. This specimen shows 50,000 to 55,000 distinct CDR3 sequences; the ten leading clones hold less than 1.6%. Sequencing was done on a sample of naive CXCR3- CD8+ T cells from blood. These TCRs come from a human donor in good health. Some clones in this sample may be carry-over from other donors' samples. Both conserved end residues are part of each CDR3. Clone size is given for some rows only: seen once, a few or many times, or a class if the clone is expanded.

v_gene	j_gene	abundance	CDR3aa
TRBV5-1	TRBJ2-1	NA	CASREEATEFNEQFF
TRBV30	TRBJ2-1	NA	CAWSLRDDEQFF
TRBV12-3/TRBV12-4	TRBJ1-1	NA	CASSSGWGGGSEAFF
TRBV11-2	TRBJ1-5	NA	CASSTGEGQPQHF
TRBV20-1	TRBJ1-5	NA	CSARGQGHEFQPQHF
TRBV27	TRBJ1-6	NA	CASSWGQDNSPLHF
TRBV5-1	TRBJ1-5	NA	CASSLESGDQPQHF
TRBV25-1	TRBJ2-7	NA	CASSVTGNEQYF
TRBV29-1	TRBJ2-5	NA	CSVEEGEAGGLVETQYF
TRBV27	TRBJ2-1	medium-sized	CASSTSGPYNEQFF
TRBV27	TRBJ2-2	NA	CASSPVAGGDTGELFF
TRBV2	TRBJ2-2	NA	CASSEEGRGAGELFF
TRBV5-1	TRBJ2-1	NA	CASKSGTSANEQFF
TRBV6-6	TRBJ2-7	NA	CASSYSLAVYEQYF
TRBV29-1	TRBJ2-7	NA	CSVEDGDRNYEQYF
TRBV28	TRBJ2-7	NA	CASSLWDNYEQYF
TRBV4-2	TRBJ1-6	NA	CASSQEGLTAFEYNSPLHF
TRBV15	TRBJ1-2	NA	CATSIDRAHYGYTF
TRBV14	TRBJ1-2	NA	CASSQVQGPNYGYTF
TRBV5-1	TRBJ1-6	NA	CASSSDTYSPLHF
TRBV4-1	TRBJ1-1	NA	CASSQDERWGRGTEAFF
TRBV14	TRBJ2-1	NA	CASSQESEAPYNEQFF
TRBV18	TRBJ1-6	NA	CASSPARGGANSPLHF
TRBV4-2	TRBJ2-3	NA	CASSGAGTDTQYF
TRBV7-8	TRBJ2-3	NA	CASSLSAFSTDTQYF
TRBV6-6	TRBJ2-6	NA	CASSFEGSGADVLTF
TRBV7-2	TRBJ2-1	NA	CASSFFGHNEQFF
TRBV6-5	TRBJ2-7	NA	CASSYGASSYEQYF